The 8 T cell receptor beta chains in this list originate from one sample, sequenced in a study of blood T cell repertoires in COVID-19. Sequenced by immunoSEQ multiplex PCR; TCRdb stores in-frame clones only, minus some. Here the sample spans 120,000 to 150,000 clones, approximately 92% being singletons. Sequencing was carried out using peripheral blood. These receptors all come from an older woman with active COVID-19.

The chain links TRBV7-3 to TRBJ2-3; perhaps TRBD2 as D (5 bases). V was cut by 5 bases and J by 4 bases, with 16 bases left in between. From germline, CDR1 is SGHTA and CDR2 FQGTGA. This CDR3 is built from 15 residues. The CDR3: CASSPYARAADTQYF. In DNA, the CDR3 is TGTGCCAGCAGCCCCTACGCGCGGGCGGCAGATACGCAGTATTTT. The entire variable domain, with the rest obtained from reference TRBV7-3 and TRBJ2-3, is as follows: GAGVSQTPSNKVTEKGKYVELRCDPISGHTALYWYRQSLGQGPEFLIYFQGTGAADDSGLPNDRFFAVRPEGSVSTLKIQRTERGDSAVYLCASSPYARAADTQYFGPGTRLTVL.

In regard to this clone: Other DNA sequences of this sample code for an identical CDR3. The chain employs TRBV12-3 or TRBV12-4 and TRBJ2-7; a weak D match, TRBD1 (5 bases). V lost 1 base to trimming and J lost 3 bases, with 7 bases between them. The CDR3 sequence is 13 residues long. The CDR3 loop is CASSLGQIYEQYF. CDR3 DNA: TGTGCCAGCAGTTTAGGACAGATCTACGAGCAGTACTTC.

The chain recombines TRBV5-5 with TRBJ2-5; TRBD2 agrees at 14 bases. The CDR3 consists of 19 residues. Germline values: CDR1 SGHKS, CDR2 YYEKEE (reference sequence). Germline trimming cut 2 bases from V and 3 bases from J; bases unmatched to any gene: 12. The CDR3 is CASSLPGLAGVRGKETQYF. The CDR3 coding sequence is TGTGCCAGCAGCTTACCGGGACTAGCGGGAGTTCGGGGGAAAGAGACCCAGTACTTC.

The J gene is TRBJ2-2, the V gene TRBV9, with TRBD2 matching over 12 bases. Germline values: CDR1 SGDLS, CDR2 YYNGEE. The junction had 4 bases not matched to a gene; V was cut back by 3 bases and J by 7 bases. CDR3 size: 15 residues. CDR3 coding DNA: TGTGCCAGCAGCGCTAGCGGGAGGGCCATCGGGGAGCTGTTTTTT. Translation: CASSASGRAIGELFF.

J is TRBJ1-1 and V is TRBV5-1; 11 bases fit TRBD1. CDR1 and CDR2 (germline): SGHRS, YFSETQ. The CDR3 has 16 residues. The V segment lost 0 bases and the J segment 6 bases; nucleotides outside the gene matches: 7. The CDR3 here is CASSLAGDRGSAEAFF. In DNA, the CDR3 is TGCGCCAGCAGCTTGGCCGGGGACAGGGGGAGCGCTGAAGCTTTCTTT. Full variable domain (remainder filled in from reference TRBV5-1 and TRBJ1-1): KAGVTQTPRYLIKTRGQQVTLSCSPISGHRSVSWYQQTPGQGLQFLFEYFSETQRNKGNFPGRFSGRQFSNSRSEMNVSTLELGDSALYLCASSLAGDRGSAEAFFGQGTRLTVV.

The chain joins TRBV14 to TRBJ2-5; the D gene is possibly TRBD2 (5 bases). The CDR3 has 17 amino acids. CDR1 and CDR2 from the germline V gene are SGHDN and FVKESK. Between the trimmed V and J ends, which lost 3 bases and 2 bases, there was a span of 19 bases. The CDR3 protein is CASSQGSGATQQETQYF. For the CDR3, the DNA is TGTGCCAGCAGCCAGGGGAGCGGAGCCACCCAACAAGAGACCCAGTACTTC.

The chain links TRBV5-1 to TRBJ2-3, with 9 bases identical to TRBD2. Germline V gene sequence: CDR1 SGHRS, CDR2 YFSETQ. The CDR3 runs 16 residues. J was trimmed by 2 bases and V by 1 base; bases with no gene match: 5. The CDR3 sequence is CASSLQTSGNTDTQYF. In nucleotides, the CDR3 is TGCGCCAGCAGCTTGCAGACTAGCGGTAACACAGATACGCAGTATTTT.

This rearrangement joins TRBV5-1 to TRBJ1-1; TRBD1 matches 7 bases. From germline, CDR1 is SGHRS and CDR2 YFSETQ. This CDR3 has 16 residues. V shed 3 bases and J 1 base; nucleotides not matched to a gene: 9. This CDR3 is CASSSLRDSKNTEAFF. The CDR3 nucleotides are TGCGCCAGCAGCTCACTCCGGGACAGCAAGAACACTGAAGCTTTCTTT.